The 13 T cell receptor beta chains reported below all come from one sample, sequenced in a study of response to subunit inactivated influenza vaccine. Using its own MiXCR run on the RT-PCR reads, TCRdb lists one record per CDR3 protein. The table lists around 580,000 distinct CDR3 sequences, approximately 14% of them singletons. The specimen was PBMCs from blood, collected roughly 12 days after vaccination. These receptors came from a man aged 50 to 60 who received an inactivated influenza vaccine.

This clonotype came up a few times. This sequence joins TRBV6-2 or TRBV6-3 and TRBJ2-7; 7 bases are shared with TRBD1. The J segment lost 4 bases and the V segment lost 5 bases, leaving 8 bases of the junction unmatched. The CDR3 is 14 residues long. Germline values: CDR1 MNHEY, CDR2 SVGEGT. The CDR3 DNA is TGTGCCAGCAGTCCCAAGACAGGGTTGTACGAGCAGTACTTC. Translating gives CASSPKTGLYEQYF.

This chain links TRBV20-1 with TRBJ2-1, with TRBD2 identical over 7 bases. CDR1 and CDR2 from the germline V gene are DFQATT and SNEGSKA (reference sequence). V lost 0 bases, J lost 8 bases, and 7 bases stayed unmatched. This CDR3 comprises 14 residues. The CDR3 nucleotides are TGCAGTGCTAGAGATTCGGGACGGGGGGATGAGCAGTTCTTC. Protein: CSARDSGRGDEQFF.

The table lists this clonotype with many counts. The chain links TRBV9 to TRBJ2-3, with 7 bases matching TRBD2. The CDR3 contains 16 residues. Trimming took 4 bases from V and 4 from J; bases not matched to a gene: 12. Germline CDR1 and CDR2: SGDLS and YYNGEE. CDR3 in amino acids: CASSLPGLGAADTQYF. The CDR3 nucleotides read TGTGCCAGCAGCCTCCCCGGACTAGGTGCAGCAGATACGCAGTATTTT. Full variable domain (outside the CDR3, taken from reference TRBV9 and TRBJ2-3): DSGVTQTPKHLITATGQRVTLRCSPRSGDLSVYWYQQSLDQGLQFLIQYYNGEERAKGNILERFSAQQFPDLHSELNLSSLELGDSALYFCASSLPGLGAADTQYFGPGTRLTVL.

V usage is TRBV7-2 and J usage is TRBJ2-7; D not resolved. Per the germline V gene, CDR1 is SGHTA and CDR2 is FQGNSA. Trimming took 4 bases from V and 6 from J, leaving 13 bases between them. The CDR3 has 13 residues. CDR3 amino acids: CASSSLGGFEQYF. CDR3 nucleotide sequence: TGTGCCAGCAGCTCGTTGGGTGGTTTCGAGCAGTACTTC.

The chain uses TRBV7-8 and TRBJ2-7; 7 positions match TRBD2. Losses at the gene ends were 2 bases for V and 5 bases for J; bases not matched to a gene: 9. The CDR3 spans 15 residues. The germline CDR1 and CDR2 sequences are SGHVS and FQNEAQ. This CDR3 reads CASSLRLAPSHEQYF. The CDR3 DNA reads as TGTGCCAGCAGCTTACGACTAGCACCAAGCCACGAGCAGTACTTC.

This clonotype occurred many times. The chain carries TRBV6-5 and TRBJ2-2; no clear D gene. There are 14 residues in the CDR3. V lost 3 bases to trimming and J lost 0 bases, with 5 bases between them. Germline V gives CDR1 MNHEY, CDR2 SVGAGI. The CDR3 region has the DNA TGTGCCAGCAGTTATCGGACGAACACCGGGGAGCTGTTTTTT. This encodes CASSYRTNTGELFF.

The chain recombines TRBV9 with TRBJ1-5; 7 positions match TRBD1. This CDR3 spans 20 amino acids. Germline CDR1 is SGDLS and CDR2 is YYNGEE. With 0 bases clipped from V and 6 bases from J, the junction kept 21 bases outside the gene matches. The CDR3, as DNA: TGTGCCAGCAGCGTAGATCTTTCGGGAGGGGGCAAGATTTTTGGTCAGCCCCAGCATTTT. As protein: CASSVDLSGGGKIFGQPQHF.

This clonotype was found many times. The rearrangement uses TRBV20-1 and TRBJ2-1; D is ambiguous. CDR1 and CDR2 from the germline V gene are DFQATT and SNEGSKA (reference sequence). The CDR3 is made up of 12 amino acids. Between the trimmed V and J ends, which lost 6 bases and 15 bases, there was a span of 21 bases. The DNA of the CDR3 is TGCAGTGCCGACCAACAAGCAGCCACGGCGTTCTTC. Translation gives CSADQQAATAFF.

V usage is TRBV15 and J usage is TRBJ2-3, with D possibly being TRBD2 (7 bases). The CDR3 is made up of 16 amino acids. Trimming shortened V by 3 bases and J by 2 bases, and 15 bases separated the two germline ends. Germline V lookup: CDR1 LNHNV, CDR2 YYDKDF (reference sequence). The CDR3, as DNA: TGTGCCACCAGCAGGGACTGGGGGGGGCCCACAGATACGCAGTATTTT. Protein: CATSRDWGGPTDTQYF.

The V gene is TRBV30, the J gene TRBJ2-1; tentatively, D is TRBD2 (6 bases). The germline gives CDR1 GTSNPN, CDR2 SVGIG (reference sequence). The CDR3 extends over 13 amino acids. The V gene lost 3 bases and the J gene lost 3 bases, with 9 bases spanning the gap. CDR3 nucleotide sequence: TGTGCCTGGAGAGGCGGGAACTACAATGAGCAGTTCTTC. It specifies CAWRGGNYNEQFF.

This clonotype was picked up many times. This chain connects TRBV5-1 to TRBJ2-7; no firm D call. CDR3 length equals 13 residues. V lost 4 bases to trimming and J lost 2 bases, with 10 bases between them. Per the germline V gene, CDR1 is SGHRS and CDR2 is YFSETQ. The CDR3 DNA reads TGCGCCAGCAGCGAGGACGAGACCTACGAGCAGTACTTC. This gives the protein CASSEDETYEQYF. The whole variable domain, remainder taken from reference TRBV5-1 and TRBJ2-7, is KAGVTQTPRYLIKTRGQQVTLSCSPISGHRSVSWYQQTPGQGLQFLFEYFSETQRNKGNFPGRFSGRQFSNSRSEMNVSTLELGDSALYLCASSEDETYEQYFGPGTRLTVT.

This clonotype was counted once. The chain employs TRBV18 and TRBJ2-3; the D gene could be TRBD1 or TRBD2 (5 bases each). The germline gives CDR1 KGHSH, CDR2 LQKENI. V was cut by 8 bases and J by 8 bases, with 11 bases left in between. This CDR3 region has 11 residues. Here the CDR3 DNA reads TGTGCCAGCGGTCAGAGGGGTACGCAGTATTTT. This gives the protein CASGQRGTQYF.

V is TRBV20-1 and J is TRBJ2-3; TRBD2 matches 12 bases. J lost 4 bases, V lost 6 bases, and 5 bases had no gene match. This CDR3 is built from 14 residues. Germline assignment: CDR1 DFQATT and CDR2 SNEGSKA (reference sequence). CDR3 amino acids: CSAPTSGSADTQYF. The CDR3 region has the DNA TGCAGTGCGCCGACTAGCGGGAGTGCAGATACGCAGTATTTT.